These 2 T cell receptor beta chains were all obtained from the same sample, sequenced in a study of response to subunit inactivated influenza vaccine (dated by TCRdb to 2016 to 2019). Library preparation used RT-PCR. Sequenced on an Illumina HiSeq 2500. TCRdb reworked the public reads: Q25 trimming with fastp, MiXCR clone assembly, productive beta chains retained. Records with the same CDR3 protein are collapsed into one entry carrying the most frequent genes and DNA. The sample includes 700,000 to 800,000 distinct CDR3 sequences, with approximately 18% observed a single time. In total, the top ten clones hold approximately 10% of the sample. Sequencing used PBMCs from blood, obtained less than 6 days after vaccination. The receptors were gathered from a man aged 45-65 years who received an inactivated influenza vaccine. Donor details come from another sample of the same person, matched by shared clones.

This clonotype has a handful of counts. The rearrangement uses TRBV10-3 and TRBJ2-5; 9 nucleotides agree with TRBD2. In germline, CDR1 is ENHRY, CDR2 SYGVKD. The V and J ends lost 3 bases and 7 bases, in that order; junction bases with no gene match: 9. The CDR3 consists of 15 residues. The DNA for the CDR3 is TGTGCCATCAGTGACCAGACTAGCGGTCCGGGGACCCAGTACTTC. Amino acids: CAISDQTSGPGTQYF.

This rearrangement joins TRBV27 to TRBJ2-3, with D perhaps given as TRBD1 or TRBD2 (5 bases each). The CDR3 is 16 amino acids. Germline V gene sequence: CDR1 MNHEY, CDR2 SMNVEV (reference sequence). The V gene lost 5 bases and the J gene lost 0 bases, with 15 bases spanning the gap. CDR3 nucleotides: TGTGCCAGCAGTCCGAAGAGGGGACGTAGCACAGATACGCAGTATTTT. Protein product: CASSPKRGRSTDTQYF.